The sequence of this TCR beta chain was determined in a study of shared clonotypes between healthy human individuals. TCRdb's copy holds only in-frame clones and misses some; the assay was immunoSEQ multiplex PCR. The repertoire consists of about 1.1 million clones, with around 78% occurring once and the leading ten covering roughly 0.61%. This clone was observed a few times. J gave up 0 bases and V 6 bases, and 7 bases lay outside the gene matches. The CDR3 consists of 16 residues. Germline V gene lookup returns CDR1 MDHEN and CDR2 SYDVKM. V and J are TRBV28 and TRBJ2-2; 7 bases are a match to TRBD2. The sample was memory CD4+ T cells from PBMCs. Subset specified: CD45RA-negative fraction. This receptor was obtained from a man between 18 and 35 years old in good health. Some clones in this sample may be carry-over from other donors' samples. The CDR3 protein is CASSRLAAANTGELFF. Here the CDR3 DNA reads TGTGCCAGCAGCCGACTAGCAGCCGCGAACACCGGGGAGCTGTTTTTT.